The 11 T cell receptor beta chains listed next were all sequenced from one sample in a study of cytomegalovirus exposure and HLA in healthy donors (dated by TCRdb to about 2017). The method was the immunoSEQ multiplex PCR assay. TCRdb took over this immuneACCESS table, retaining in-frame rearrangements with V and J assigned. Such tables are incomplete; in checked studies, under half of the missing clones stem from an unresolved V gene, and the remainder is unexplained. The sample yields roughly 73,000 clones; 90% to 95% were counted once. Clones ranked in the top ten supply around 1.5% of the sample. Sequenced: PBMCs. The source of these receptors is a man younger than 35 in good health and CMV-seropositive.

The chain employs TRBV5-6 and TRBJ2-5, with TRBD2 identical over 7 bases. Trimming cost V 0 bases and J 4 bases; bases outside gene matches: 0. Germline CDR1 reads SGHDT; CDR2 reads YYEEEE. This CDR3 spans 13 amino acids. The CDR3 nucleotides read TGTGCCAGCAGCTTGGGCGGGGGAGAGACCCAGTACTTC. It codes for CASSLGGGETQYF.

The J gene is TRBJ2-7, the V gene TRBV7-2, with a weak D call TRBD2 (5 bases). Germline V gene sequence: CDR1 SGHTA, CDR2 FQGNSA. V was shortened by 4 bases and J by 5 bases, with 12 bases between the two germline ends. CDR3 size: 13 residues. The CDR3: CASSSPTRDEQYF. In DNA, the CDR3 is TGTGCCAGCAGCTCCCCTACTAGGGACGAGCAGTACTTC.

The chain has TRBV6-5 and TRBJ1-4, with D tentatively TRBD1 (6 bases). V was clipped by 6 bases and J by 4 bases, with 15 bases between them. The CDR3 sequence is 15 residues long. Germline V gene lookup returns CDR1 MNHEY and CDR2 SVGAGI. CDR3 DNA: TGTGCCAGCAGGGGAGAACAGGGAAATAATGAAAAACTGTTTTTT. This sequence encodes CASRGEQGNNEKLFF.

The V gene is TRBV2, the J gene TRBJ1-2; TRBD1 aligns across 9 bases. Germline V CDR1 and CDR2: SNHLY, FYNNEI. The CDR3 has 13 amino acids. V was clipped by 9 bases and J by 4 bases; unmatched bases: 6. CDR3 nucleotide sequence: TGTGCCAGACAGGGGGCCGAGAGCTATGGCTACACCTTC. It codes for CARQGAESYGYTF. The complete variable domain, with remaining parts taken from reference TRBV2 and TRBJ1-2, reads EPEVTQTPSHQVTQMGQEVILRCVPISNHLYFYWYRQILGQKVEFLVSFYNNEISEKSEIFDDQFSVERPDGSNFTLKIRSTKLEDSAMYFCARQGAESYGYTFGSGTRLTVV.

This sequence joins TRBV7-9 and TRBJ1-4; possibly TRBD1 for D (6 bases). Germline assignment: CDR1 SEHNR and CDR2 FQNEAQ (reference sequence). Trimming cost V 8 bases and J 5 bases, with 18 bases left between them. CDR3 length: 15 amino acids. The CDR3 spells CASSQGTARNEKLFF. The CDR3 coding sequence is TGTGCCAGCTCCCAGGGGACGGCTCGGAATGAAAAACTGTTTTTT. The entire variable domain, with the rest obtained from reference TRBV7-9 and TRBJ1-4, is as follows: DTGVSQNPRHKITKRGQNVTFRCDPISEHNRLYWYRQTLGQGPEFLTYFQNEAQLEKSRLLSDRFSAERPKGSFSTLEIQRTEQGDSAMYLCASSQGTARNEKLFFGSGTQLSVL.

The chain joins TRBV7-9 to TRBJ2-7, with D possibly matching TRBD1 (6 bases). CDR3 size: 15 residues. Trimming stripped 1 base from V and 5 bases from J, with 15 bases between. In germline, CDR1 is SEHNR, CDR2 FQNEAQ (reference sequence). CDR3 residues: CASSLEGGERNEQYF. The DNA of the CDR3 is TGTGCCAGCAGCTTAGAAGGGGGAGAAAGAAACGAGCAGTACTTC. Drawing the rest from reference TRBV7-9 and TRBJ2-7, the complete variable domain is DTGVSQNPRHKITKRGQNVTFRCDPISEHNRLYWYRQTLGQGPEFLTYFQNEAQLEKSRLLSDRFSAERPKGSFSTLEIQRTEQGDSAMYLCASSLEGGERNEQYFGPGTRLTVT.

V and J are TRBV11-3 and TRBJ2-7; D remains unclear. The germline gives CDR1 SGHNT, CDR2 YENEEA. The CDR3 consists of 12 residues. V lost 5 bases, J lost 0 bases, and 5 bases lay in between. CDR3 loop: CASSPNSYEQYF. CDR3 sequence (DNA): TGTGCCAGCAGCCCTAACTCCTACGAGCAGTACTTC.

The chain has TRBV5-1 and TRBJ2-5; 8 nucleotides align to TRBD2. Germline V gives CDR1 SGHRS, CDR2 YFSETQ. CDR3 size: 15 residues. V shed 4 bases, J shed 5 bases, and the junction held 10 bases outside the gene matches. The CDR3 sequence: CASSHLAREAETQYF. CDR3 nucleotide sequence: TGCGCCAGCAGCCATTTAGCGCGGGAGGCGGAGACCCAGTACTTC.

V usage is TRBV5-6 and J usage is TRBJ2-7; possibly TRBD1 for D (5 bases). Trimming removed 1 base from V and 4 bases from J, with 15 bases in between. From germline, CDR1 is SGHDT and CDR2 YYEEEE. The CDR3 loop spans 15 amino acids. Written as DNA, the CDR3 is TGTGCCAGCAGCTTGAGGCCAGGGATAGGGTACGAGCAGTACTTC. Its translation is CASSLRPGIGYEQYF.

This chain uses TRBV9 with TRBJ2-1, with 12 bases identical to TRBD2. The germline CDR1 and CDR2 sequences are SGDLS and YYNGEE. The V and J ends lost 4 bases and 3 bases, in that order; junction bases with no gene match: 5. CDR3 length: 16 amino acids. In DNA form, the CDR3 reads TGTGCCAGCAGCCTCGGGACTAGCGGGCTCTACAATGAGCAGTTCTTC. Translated, it gives CASSLGTSGLYNEQFF.

This rearrangement joins TRBV5-4 to TRBJ1-1, with D perhaps matching TRBD1 (5 bases). There are 14 residues in the CDR3. Trimming removed 3 bases from V and 7 bases from J, with 16 bases in between. In germline, CDR1 is SGHNT, CDR2 YYREEE (reference sequence). The DNA for the CDR3 is TGTGCCAGCAGCTCCCCGCGGGGGAGGGTTGAAGCTTTCTTT. Protein product: CASSSPRGRVEAFF.